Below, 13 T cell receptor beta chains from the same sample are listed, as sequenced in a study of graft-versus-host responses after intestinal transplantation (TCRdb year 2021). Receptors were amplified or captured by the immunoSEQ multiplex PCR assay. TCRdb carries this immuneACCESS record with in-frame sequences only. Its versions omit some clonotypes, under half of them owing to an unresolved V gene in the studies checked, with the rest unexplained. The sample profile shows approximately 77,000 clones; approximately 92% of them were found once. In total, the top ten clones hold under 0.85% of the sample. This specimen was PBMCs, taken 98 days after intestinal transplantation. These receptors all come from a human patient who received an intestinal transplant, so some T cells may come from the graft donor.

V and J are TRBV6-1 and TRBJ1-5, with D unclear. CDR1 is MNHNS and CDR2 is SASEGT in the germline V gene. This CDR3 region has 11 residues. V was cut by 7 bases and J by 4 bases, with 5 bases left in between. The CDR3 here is CASTSNQPQHF. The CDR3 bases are TGTGCCAGCACTAGTAATCAGCCCCAGCATTTT.

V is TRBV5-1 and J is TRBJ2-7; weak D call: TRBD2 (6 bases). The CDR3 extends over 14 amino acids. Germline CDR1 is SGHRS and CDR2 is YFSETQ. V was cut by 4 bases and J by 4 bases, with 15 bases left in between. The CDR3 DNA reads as TGCGCCAGCAGCCCCGGGGTAGCGGCTTACGAGCAGTACTTC. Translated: CASSPGVAAYEQYF. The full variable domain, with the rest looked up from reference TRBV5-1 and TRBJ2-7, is KAGVTQTPRYLIKTRGQQVTLSCSPISGHRSVSWYQQTPGQGLQFLFEYFSETQRNKGNFPGRFSGRQFSNSRSEMNVSTLELGDSALYLCASSPGVAAYEQYFGPGTRLTVT.

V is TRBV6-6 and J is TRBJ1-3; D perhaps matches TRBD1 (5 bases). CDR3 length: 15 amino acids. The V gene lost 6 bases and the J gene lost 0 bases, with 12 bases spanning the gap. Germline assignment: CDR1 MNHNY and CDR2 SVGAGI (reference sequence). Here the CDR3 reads CASRPTGPSGNTIYF. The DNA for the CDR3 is TGTGCCAGCAGGCCTACAGGACCCTCTGGAAACACCATATATTTT.

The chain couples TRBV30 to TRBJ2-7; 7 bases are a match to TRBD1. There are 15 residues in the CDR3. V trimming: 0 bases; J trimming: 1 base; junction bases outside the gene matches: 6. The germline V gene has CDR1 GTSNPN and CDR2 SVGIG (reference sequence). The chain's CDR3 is CAWSVIEDRSYEQYF. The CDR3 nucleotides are TGTGCCTGGAGTGTAATAGAGGACAGGTCCTACGAGCAGTACTTC.

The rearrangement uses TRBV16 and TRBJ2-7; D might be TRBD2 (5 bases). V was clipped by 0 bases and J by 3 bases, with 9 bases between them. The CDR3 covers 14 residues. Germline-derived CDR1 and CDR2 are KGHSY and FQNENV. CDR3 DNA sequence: TGTGCCAGCAGCCAATCAGGGAGCAGCTACGAGCAGTACTTC. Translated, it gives CASSQSGSSYEQYF. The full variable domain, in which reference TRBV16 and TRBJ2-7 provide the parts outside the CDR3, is GEEVAQTPKHLVRGEGQKAKLYCAPIKGHSYVFWYQQVLKNEFKFLISFQNENVFDETGMPKERFSAKCLPNSPCSLEIQATKLEDSAVYFCASSQSGSSYEQYFGPGTRLTVT.

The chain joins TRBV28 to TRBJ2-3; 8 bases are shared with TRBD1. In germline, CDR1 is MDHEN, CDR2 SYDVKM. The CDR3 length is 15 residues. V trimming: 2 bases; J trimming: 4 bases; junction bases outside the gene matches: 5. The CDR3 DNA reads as TGTGCCAGCAGTTTAGACAGGGGTGGGGCAGATACGCAGTATTTT. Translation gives CASSLDRGGADTQYF.

CDR3 protein: CASSLGLAGAKDTQYF. In DNA, the CDR3 is TGTGCCAGCAGCCTCGGACTAGCGGGAGCGAAAGATACGCAGTATTTT. The chain carries TRBV5-4 and TRBJ2-3, with TRBD2 matching over 13 bases. Per germline, CDR1 SGHNT and CDR2 YYREEE (reference sequence). The CDR3 has 16 amino acids. J lost 5 bases, V lost 4 bases, and 7 bases had no gene match.

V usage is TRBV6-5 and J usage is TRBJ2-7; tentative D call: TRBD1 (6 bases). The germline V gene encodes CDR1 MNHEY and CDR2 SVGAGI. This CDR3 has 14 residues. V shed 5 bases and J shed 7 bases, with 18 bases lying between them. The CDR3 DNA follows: TGTGCCAGCAGTGAAGGGTCAGGGGCAGGGGAGCAGTACTTC. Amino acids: CASSEGSGAGEQYF.

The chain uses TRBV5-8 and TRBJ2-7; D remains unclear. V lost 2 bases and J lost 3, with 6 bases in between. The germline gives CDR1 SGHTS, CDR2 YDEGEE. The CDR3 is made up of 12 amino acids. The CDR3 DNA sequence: TGTGCCAGCAGCTTACCCCTCTACGAGCAGTACTTC. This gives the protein CASSLPLYEQYF. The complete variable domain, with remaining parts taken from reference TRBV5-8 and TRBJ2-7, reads EAGVTQSPTHLIKTRGQQATLRCSPISGHTSVYWYQQALGLGLQFLLWYDEGEERNRGNFPPRFSGRQFPNYSSELNVNALELEDSALYLCASSLPLYEQYFGPGTRLTVT.

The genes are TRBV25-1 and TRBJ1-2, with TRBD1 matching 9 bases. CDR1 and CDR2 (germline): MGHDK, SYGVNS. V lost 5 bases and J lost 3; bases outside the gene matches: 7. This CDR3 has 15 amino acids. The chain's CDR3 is CASSLGQGSYYGYTF. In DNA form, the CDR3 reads TGTGCCAGCAGTTTGGGACAGGGAAGCTACTATGGCTACACCTTC.

CDR3 nucleotides: TGTGCCAGCAGCTCCCGCCCGTCCTTCCAAGAGACCCAGTACTTC. Its protein is CASSSRPSFQETQYF. This chain uses TRBV9 with TRBJ2-5; D remains unclear. Germline CDR1 SGDLS, CDR2 YYNGEE. This CDR3 has 15 residues. The V end lost 4 bases, the J end lost 1 base, and 14 bases lay between the germline ends.

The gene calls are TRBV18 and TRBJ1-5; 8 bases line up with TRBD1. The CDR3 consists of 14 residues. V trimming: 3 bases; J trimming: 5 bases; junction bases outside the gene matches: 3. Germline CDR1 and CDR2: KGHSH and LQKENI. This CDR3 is CASSPTGVDQPQHF. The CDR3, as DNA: TGTGCCAGCTCACCGACAGGGGTGGATCAGCCCCAGCATTTT.

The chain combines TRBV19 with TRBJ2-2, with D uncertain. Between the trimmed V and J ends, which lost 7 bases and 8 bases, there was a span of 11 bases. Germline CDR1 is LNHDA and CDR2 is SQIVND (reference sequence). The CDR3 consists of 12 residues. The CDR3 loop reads CASKRESGELFF. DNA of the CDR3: TGTGCCAGTAAAAGGGAAAGTGGGGAGCTGTTTTTT.